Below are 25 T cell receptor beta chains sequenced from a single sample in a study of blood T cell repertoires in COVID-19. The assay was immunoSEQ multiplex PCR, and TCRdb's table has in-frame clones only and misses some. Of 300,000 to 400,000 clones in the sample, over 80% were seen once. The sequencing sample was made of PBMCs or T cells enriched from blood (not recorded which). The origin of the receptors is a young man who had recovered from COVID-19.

The CDR3 DNA reads as TGTGCCAGCAGCCAATTTAGGAACACTGAAGCTTTCTTT. As protein: CASSQFRNTEAFF. V gene TRBV14 combines with J gene TRBJ1-1, with no clear D. Germline assignment: CDR1 SGHDN and CDR2 FVKESK. V dropped 2 bases and J dropped 1 base, with 5 bases sitting between them. CDR3 length: 13 residues.

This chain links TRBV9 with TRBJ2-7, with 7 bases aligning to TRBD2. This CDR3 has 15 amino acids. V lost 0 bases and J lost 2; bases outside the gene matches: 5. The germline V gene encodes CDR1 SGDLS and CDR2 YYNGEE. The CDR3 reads CASSVDPAGTYEQYF. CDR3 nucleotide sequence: TGTGCCAGCAGCGTAGACCCAGCGGGGACCTACGAGCAGTACTTC.

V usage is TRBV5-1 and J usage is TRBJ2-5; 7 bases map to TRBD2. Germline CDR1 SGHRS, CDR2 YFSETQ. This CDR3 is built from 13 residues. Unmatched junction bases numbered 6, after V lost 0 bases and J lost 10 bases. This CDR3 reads CASSLVTSGGQYF. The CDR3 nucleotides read TGCGCCAGCAGCTTGGTGACCTCGGGGGGCCAGTACTTC.

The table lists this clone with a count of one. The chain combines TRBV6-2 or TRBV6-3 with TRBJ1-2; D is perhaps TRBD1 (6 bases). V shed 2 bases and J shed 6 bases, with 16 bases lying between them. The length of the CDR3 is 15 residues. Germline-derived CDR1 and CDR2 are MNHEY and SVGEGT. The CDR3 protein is CASSYRDTRRNGYTF. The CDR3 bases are TGTGCCAGCAGTTACCGGGACACCCGGAGGAATGGCTACACCTTC.

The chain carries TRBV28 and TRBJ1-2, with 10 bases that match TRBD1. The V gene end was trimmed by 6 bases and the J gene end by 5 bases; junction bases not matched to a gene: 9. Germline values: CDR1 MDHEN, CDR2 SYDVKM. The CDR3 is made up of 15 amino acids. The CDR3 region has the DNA TGTGCCAGCAGGGACCCGGGACAGGGGAAGTATGGCTACACCTTC. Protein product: CASRDPGQGKYGYTF.

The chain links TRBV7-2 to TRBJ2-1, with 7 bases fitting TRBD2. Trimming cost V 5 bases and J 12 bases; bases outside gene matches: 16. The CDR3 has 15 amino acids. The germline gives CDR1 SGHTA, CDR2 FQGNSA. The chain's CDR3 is CASSPGPTSPTGQFF. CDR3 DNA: TGTGCCAGCAGCCCGGGGCCGACTAGCCCCACGGGGCAGTTCTTC.

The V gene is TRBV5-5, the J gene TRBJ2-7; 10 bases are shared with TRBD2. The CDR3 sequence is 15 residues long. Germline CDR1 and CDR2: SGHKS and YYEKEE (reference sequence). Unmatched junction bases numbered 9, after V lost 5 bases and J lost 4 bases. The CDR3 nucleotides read TGTGCCAGCAGGATAGCGGGGGGCCCCCTGTACGAGCAGTACTTC. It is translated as CASRIAGGPLYEQYF.

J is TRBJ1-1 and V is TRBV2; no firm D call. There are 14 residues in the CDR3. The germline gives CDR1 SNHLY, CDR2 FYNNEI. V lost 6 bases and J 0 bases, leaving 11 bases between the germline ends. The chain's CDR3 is CASSVGLLNTEAFF. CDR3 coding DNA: TGTGCCAGCAGCGTCGGACTCTTGAACACTGAAGCTTTCTTT.

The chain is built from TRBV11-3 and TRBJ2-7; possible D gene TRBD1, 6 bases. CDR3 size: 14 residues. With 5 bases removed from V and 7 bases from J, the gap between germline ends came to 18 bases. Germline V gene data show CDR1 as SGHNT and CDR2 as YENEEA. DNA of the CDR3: TGTGCCAGCAGCCGTGGACAGTCCTGGGAAGAGCAGTACTTC. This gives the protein CASSRGQSWEEQYF. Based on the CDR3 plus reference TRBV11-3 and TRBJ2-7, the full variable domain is EAGVVQSPRYKIIEKKQPVAFWCNPISGHNTLYWYLQNLGQGPELLIRYENEEAVDDSQLPKDRFSAERLKGVDSTLKIQPAELGDSAVYLCASSRGQSWEEQYFGPGTRLTVT.

Here the CDR3 reads CASSALQGYTEAFF. CDR3 nucleotide sequence: TGTGCCAGCAGCGCGTTACAGGGGTACACTGAAGCTTTCTTT. This sequence joins TRBV7-8 and TRBJ1-1, with 7 bases fitting TRBD1. This CDR3 contains 14 residues. Germline values: CDR1 SGHVS, CDR2 FQNEAQ. The J segment lost 3 bases and the V segment lost 5 bases, leaving 6 bases of the junction unmatched.

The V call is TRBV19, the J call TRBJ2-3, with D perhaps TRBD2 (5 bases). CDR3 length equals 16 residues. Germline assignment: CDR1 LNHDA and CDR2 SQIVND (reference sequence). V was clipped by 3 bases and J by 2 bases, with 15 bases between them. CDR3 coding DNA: TGTGCCAGTAGTATCAGACCAGGAGGATTCACAGATACGCAGTATTTT. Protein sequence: CASSIRPGGFTDTQYF. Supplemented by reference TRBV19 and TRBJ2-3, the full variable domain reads DGGITQSPKYLFRKEGQNVTLSCEQNLNHDAMYWYRQDPGQGLRLIYYSQIVNDFQKGDIAEGYSVSREKKESFPLTVTSAQKNPTAFYLCASSIRPGGFTDTQYFGPGTRLTVL.

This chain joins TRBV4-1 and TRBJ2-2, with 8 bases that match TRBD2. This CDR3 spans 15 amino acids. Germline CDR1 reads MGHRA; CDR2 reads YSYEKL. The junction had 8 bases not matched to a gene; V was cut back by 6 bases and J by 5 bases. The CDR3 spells CASSLHGGATGELFF. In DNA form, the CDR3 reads TGCGCCAGCAGTCTTCACGGGGGGGCTACCGGGGAGCTGTTTTTT.

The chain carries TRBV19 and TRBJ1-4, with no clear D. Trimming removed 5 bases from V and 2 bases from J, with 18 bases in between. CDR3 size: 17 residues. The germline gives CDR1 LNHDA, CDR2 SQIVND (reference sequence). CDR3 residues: CASSPARRGGTNEKLFF. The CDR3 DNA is TGTGCCAGTAGTCCCGCCCGGCGGGGAGGGACTAATGAAAAACTGTTTTTT.

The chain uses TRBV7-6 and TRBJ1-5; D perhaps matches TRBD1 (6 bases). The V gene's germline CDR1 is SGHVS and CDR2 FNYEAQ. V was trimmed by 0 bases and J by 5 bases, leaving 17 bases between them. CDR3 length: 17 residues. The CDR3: CASSLAAVGQSYQPQHF. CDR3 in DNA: TGTGCCAGCAGCTTAGCGGCGGTAGGACAGTCTTATCAGCCCCAGCATTTT.

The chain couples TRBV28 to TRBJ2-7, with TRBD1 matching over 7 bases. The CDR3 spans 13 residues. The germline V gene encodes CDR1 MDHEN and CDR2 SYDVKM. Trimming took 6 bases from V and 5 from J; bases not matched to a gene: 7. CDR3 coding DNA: TGTGCCAGCAGGTGGACAGGTCGAAACGAGCAGTACTTC. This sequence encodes CASRWTGRNEQYF.

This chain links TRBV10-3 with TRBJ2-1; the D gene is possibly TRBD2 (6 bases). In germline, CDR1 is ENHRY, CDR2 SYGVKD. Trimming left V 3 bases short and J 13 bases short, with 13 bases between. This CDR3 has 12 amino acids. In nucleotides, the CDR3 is TGTGCCATCAGTGATTCGACGGGGGAACAGTTCTTC. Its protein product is CAISDSTGEQFF.

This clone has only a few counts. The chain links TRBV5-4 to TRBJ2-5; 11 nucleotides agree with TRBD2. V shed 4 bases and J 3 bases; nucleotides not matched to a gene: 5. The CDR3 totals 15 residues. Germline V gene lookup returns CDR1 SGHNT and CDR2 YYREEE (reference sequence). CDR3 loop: CASSVGGLAEETQYF. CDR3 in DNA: TGTGCCAGCAGCGTTGGGGGACTAGCGGAAGAGACCCAGTACTTC.

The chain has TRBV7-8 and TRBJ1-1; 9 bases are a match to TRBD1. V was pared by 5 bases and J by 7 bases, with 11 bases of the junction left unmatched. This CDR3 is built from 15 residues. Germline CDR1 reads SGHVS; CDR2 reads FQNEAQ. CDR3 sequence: CASSGATGGVIEAFF. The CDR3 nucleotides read TGTGCCAGCAGCGGAGCTACAGGGGGCGTCATTGAAGCTTTCTTT. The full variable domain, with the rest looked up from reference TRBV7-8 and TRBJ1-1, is GAGVSQSPRYKVAKRGQDVALRCDPISGHVSLFWYQQALGQGPEFLTYFQNEAQLDKSGLPSDRFFAERPEGSVSTLKIQRTQQEDSAVYLCASSGATGGVIEAFFGQGTRLTVV.

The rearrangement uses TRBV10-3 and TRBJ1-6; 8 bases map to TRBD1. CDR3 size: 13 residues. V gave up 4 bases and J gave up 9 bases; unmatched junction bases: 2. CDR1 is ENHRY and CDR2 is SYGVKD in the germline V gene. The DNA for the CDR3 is TGTGCCATCAGTGGGACAGGGCGTTCACCCCTCCACTTT. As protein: CAISGTGRSPLHF.

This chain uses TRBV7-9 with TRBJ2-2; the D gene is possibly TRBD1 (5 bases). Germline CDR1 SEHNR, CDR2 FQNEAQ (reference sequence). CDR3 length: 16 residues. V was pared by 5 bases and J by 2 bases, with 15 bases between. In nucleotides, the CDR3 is TGTGCCAGCAGCAGACCCCAGGGTACCAACACCGGGGAGCTGTTTTTT. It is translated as CASSRPQGTNTGELFF. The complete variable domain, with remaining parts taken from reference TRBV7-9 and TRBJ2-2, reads DTGVSQNPRHKITKRGQNVTFRCDPISEHNRLYWYRQTLGQGPEFLTYFQNEAQLEKSRLLSDRFSAERPKGSFSTLEIQRTEQGDSAMYLCASSRPQGTNTGELFFGEGSRLTVL.

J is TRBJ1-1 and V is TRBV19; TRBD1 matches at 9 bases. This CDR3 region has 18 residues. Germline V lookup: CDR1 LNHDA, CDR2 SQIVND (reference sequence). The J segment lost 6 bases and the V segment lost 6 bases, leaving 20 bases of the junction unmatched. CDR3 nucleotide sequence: TGTGCCAGTAGGGGGGACAGGGTTTCTTTCGGGCGACCCGCTGAAGCTTTCTTT. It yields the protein CASRGDRVSFGRPAEAFF. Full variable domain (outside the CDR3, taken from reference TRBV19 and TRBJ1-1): DGGITQSPKYLFRKEGQNVTLSCEQNLNHDAMYWYRQDPGQGLRLIYYSQIVNDFQKGDIAEGYSVSREKKESFPLTVTSAQKNPTAFYLCASRGDRVSFGRPAEAFFGQGTRLTVV.

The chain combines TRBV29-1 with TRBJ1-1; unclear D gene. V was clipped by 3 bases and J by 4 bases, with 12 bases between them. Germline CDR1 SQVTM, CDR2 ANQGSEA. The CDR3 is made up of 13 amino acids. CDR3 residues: CSVDRVSGTEAFF. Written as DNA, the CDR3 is TGCAGCGTTGACCGGGTGTCGGGCACTGAAGCTTTCTTT.

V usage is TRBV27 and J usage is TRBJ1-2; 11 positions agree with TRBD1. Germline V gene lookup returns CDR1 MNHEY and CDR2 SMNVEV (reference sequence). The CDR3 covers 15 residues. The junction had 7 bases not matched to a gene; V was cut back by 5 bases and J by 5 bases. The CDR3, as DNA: TGTGCCAGCAGTCCCCGGACAGGGGGCTATTATGGCTACACCTTC. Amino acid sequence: CASSPRTGGYYGYTF.

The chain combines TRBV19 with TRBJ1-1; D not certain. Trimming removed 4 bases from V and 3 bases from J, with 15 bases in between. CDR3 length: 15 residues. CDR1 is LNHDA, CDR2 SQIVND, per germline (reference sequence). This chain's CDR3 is CASSNSPGSYTEAFF. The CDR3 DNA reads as TGTGCCAGTAGTAATAGCCCGGGTTCTTACACTGAAGCTTTCTTT.

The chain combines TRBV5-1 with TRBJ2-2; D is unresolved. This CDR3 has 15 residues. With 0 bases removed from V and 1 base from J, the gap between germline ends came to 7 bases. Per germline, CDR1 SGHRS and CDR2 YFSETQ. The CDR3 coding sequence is TGCGCCAGCAGCTTGGATCCAGAGAACACCGGGGAGCTGTTTTTT. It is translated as CASSLDPENTGELFF.